The next 7 T cell receptor beta chains were all read from a single sample in a study of blood T cell repertoires in COVID-19. Generated by immunoSEQ multiplex PCR, the TCRdb table keeps only in-frame clones and is missing some. The sample carries 60,000 to 75,000 clones, more than 80% recorded once. The sample was peripheral blood. The origin of the receptors is a woman aged 80 or over with active or convalescent COVID-19.

CDR3 sequence reads: CASRSQDISGNTIYF. For the CDR3, the DNA is TGTGCCAGTAGGTCCCAGGACATCTCTGGAAACACCATATATTTT. The chain links TRBV19 to TRBJ1-3, with a possible D match to TRBD1 (5 bases). Germline V gene sequence: CDR1 LNHDA, CDR2 SQIVND (reference sequence). Between the trimmed V and J ends, which lost 6 bases and 0 bases, there was a span of 12 bases. There are 15 residues in the CDR3.

The J gene is TRBJ2-3, the V gene TRBV30, with D possibly TRBD2 on 5 matching bases. The CDR3 consists of 19 residues. The ends were cut back, 3 bases at V and 3 bases at J, with 28 bases in the middle. Germline lookup yields CDR1 GTSNPN and CDR2 SVGIG (reference sequence). CDR3 in DNA: TGTGCCTGGAGCCCGCCTAGCTTTTCGATCATGGGCAGAACAGATACGCAGTATTTT. It is translated as CAWSPPSFSIMGRTDTQYF.

This clone was seen ten or more times. The chain links TRBV6-2 or TRBV6-3 to TRBJ1-6, with a possible D match to TRBD1 (5 bases). The germline gives CDR1 MNHEY, CDR2 SVGEGT. With 5 bases removed from V and 13 bases from J, the gap between germline ends came to 21 bases. The CDR3 is 15 amino acids. In DNA, the CDR3 is TGTGCCAGCAGTAATCCGTCTCCAAGGGGAACCCCCCTCCACTTT. Its protein is CASSNPSPRGTPLHF.

The chain links TRBV6-5 to TRBJ2-3; 9 nucleotides line up with TRBD2. This CDR3 comprises 14 residues. CDR1 and CDR2 from the germline V gene are MNHEY and SVGAGI. Trimming cost V 6 bases and J 2 bases; bases outside gene matches: 3. CDR3 sequence (DNA): TGTGCCAGCAGGCCTAGCGGGGCCACAGATACGCAGTATTTT. Protein product: CASRPSGATDTQYF.

The J gene is TRBJ2-3, the V gene TRBV9, with 9 nucleotides matching TRBD2. V dropped 6 bases and J dropped 3; count of bases not matched to a gene: 8. This CDR3 contains 15 residues. CDR1 is SGDLS, CDR2 YYNGEE, per germline. The CDR3 reads CASKLGGGATDTQYF. The CDR3 nucleotides read TGTGCCAGCAAACTAGGCGGGGGGGCTACAGATACGCAGTATTTT.

The V and J genes are TRBV7-2 and TRBJ2-7; 13 bases match TRBD2. The germline V gene encodes CDR1 SGHTA and CDR2 FQGNSA. The CDR3 extends over 17 amino acids. V gave up 3 bases and J gave up 3 bases; unmatched junction bases: 8. In DNA, the CDR3 is TGTGCCAGCAGCTTCCCTTCACTAGCGGGGGGGCGCTACGAGCAGTACTTC. This sequence encodes CASSFPSLAGGRYEQYF.

This clone was detected once. V is TRBV30 and J is TRBJ1-1; 7 nucleotides align to TRBD1. The CDR3 runs 12 residues. After removal of 5 bases from V and 12 bases from J, the junction contained 12 bases not matched to a gene. CDR1 GTSNPN and CDR2 SVGIG come from the germline V gene (reference sequence). This chain's CDR3 is CAWGEGGSKTFF. CDR3 DNA sequence: TGTGCCTGGGGCGAAGGGGGCTCGAAGACTTTCTTT.